This T cell receptor beta chain was captured by sequencing in a study of T cell responses to AZD1222 COVID-19 vaccine. Study results and caveats: The span of vaccine-associated CD4 TCRs extended across spike, with dominance at 160-218 and 743-854. No repertoire was sampled before or during the peak T cell response, only after it. Following two doses of AZD1222, Spike-specific TCR breadth and depth rose.

This clone was counted a single time. Its target is not known. The data were produced by immunoSEQ multiplex PCR, yet TCRdb's version contains in-frame clones alone and is incomplete. In the table there are 110,000 or so clones, 70% to 90% of which are singletons. The TCR was taken from an adult in good health. The sample consisted of peripheral blood, taken on day 0 of AZD1222 vaccination.

As DNA, the CDR3 is TGTGCCAGCAGCTTATACGGCGGACACCACAAGTACGAGCAGTACTTC. The encoded protein is CASSLYGGHHKYEQYF. The genes are TRBV7-9 and TRBJ2-7; weak D call: TRBD1 (5 bases). Trimming cost V 2 bases and J 4 bases, with 18 bases left between them. Germline V gene lookup returns CDR1 SEHNR and CDR2 FQNEAQ (reference sequence). The CDR3 runs to 16 residues.